The present entry profiles one TCR beta chain with its context. This clone's antigen is unknown. Base qualities were left out, and no much larger clone turns up one base away. Library preparation employed the immunoSEQ multiplex PCR assay. The multiplex PCR relied on a mix of 60 forward primers for TCR Vbeta segments and 13 reverse primers for TCR Jbeta segments. The CDR3 region of rearranged TCR beta genes was amplified from genomic DNA by a multiplex PCR assay. The amplified TCR beta libraries were sequenced on the Illumina HiSeq System as 87-base-pair reads. From the authors' description of their analysis: In a later analysis, roughly 80 million unique TCR beta chains were counted across the roughly 670 repertoires, and approximately 11 million of these chains were shared by at least two donors. To remove PCR and sequencing errors, raw reads were error-corrected and collapsed into unique sequences using a nearest-neighbor algorithm that merged closely related sequences. CDR3 sequences were aligned to IMGT reference sequences to assign V, D and J gene segments. For a sequence to be retained, a match of at least six nucleotides to both a V gene segment and a J gene segment was required. Rearrangements were called productive when the CDR3 lacked stop codons and stayed in frame with V and J; all others were non-productive. CDR3 was defined by IMGT convention, running from the second conserved V-encoded cysteine to the conserved J-encoded phenylalanine. The earlier analysis of 550 to 650 of the donors excluded any sequence lacking an unambiguous match to a single V gene segment. An earlier analysis of almost 600 of the donors classified V segments as functional when productive rearrangements were above 56.7% and as segregating when the standard deviation between donors was above 5%. A statistical classification framework was developed to diagnose cytomegalovirus status using the catalog of TCR beta chain sequences. In a later analysis, V and J genes were assigned by comparing TCR nucleotide sequences against IMGT/GENE-DB human TR gene sequences. The TCRdist pipeline was used in a later analysis to assign CDR3 sequences and most-parsimonious VDJ recombination scenarios. In a later analysis, each TCR beta chain was defined by its CDR3 amino acid sequence together with its V-gene family, and reads lacking a unique V-gene family were excluded. In a later analysis, 450 to 600 highly shared, low-generation-probability nucleotide sequences were removed to address suspected cross-contamination and a sequencing artifact. In a later analysis, a clonal expansion index was calculated for each public chain from normalized within-repertoire ranks of inferred template counts. In a later analysis, generation probabilities were computed with a VDJ recombination model fitted to out-of-frame rearrangements, and the resulting probabilities were checked against IGoR. In a later analysis, hypergeometric tests were used to score TCR-TCR, TCR-HLA and TCR-CMV co-occurrence, with a repertoire-size bias correction applied to TCR pairs. A later analysis estimated false discovery rates by permuting HLA or CMV assignments 20 times. In a later analysis, co-occurring TCRs were grouped with DBSCAN, and TCRdist sequence similarity was added when clustering was performed within HLA-allele-positive subsets. Repertoires with fewer than 30,000 or more than 120,000 public chains, plus five repertoires with anomalous nucleotide sharing, were excluded from co-occurrence clustering. TCRdb retrieved this table from immuneACCESS and kept in-frame rearrangements only. Not all clones are present; in checked studies, unresolved V genes account for under half, and no reason is known for the remainder. Clone size and the V and J calls come from that table; the DNA yielded D and trimming. The sample contains 200,000 or so clones, over 75% of them found a single time. Of the sample, 0.098% is held by the ten largest clones.

The cohort consisted of 666 healthy bone marrow donors. Cohort members were all nominally healthy when sampled, although unrecorded immune exposures were likely present. The donor tested CMV seronegative and was one of the 352 seronegative cohort members. Every donor gave a peripheral blood sample, and the peripheral blood mononuclear cells from that sample were used for TCR beta sequencing. The Qiagen DNeasy Blood Extraction Kit was used to extract genomic DNA from the blood cell samples. The CDR3 spans 17 residues, from the cysteine through the phenylalanine. CDR3 DNA only is kept here, 51 bases in frame from base 1. Trimming at the junction amounts to 3 bases on V and 4 bases on J, and the germline ends lie 21 bases apart. Looking up the germline V gene yields CDR1 KGHSH and CDR2 LQKENI. This sample was included in a study of cytomegalovirus exposure and HLA in healthy donors (dated by TCRdb to the late 2010s). About the study as a whole: An earlier analysis of under 600 of the donors reported roughly 270 Gb of sequence data and some 100 million unique TCR beta sequences from some 180 million T cells. Because of strong linkage in the cohort, a few DR-DQ haplotypes were treated as single units for association and clustering. The genetic ancestry cluster associated with self-reported Caucasian donors included approximately 85% of the approximately 410 genotyped donors. Along with the roughly 670-subject first cohort, a separate validation cohort of 120 different subjects was used. Alongside the repertoire data, information on donor age, sex, ethnicity and CMV serostatus was compiled. In a later analysis, previously published TCR beta repertoires from about 640 donors were re-analyzed and high-resolution HLA genotyping was added so that TCR occurrence patterns could be studied. Across 300 to 400 genotyped donors of the cohort, an average of about 240,000 unique TCR beta nucleotide sequences per donor were sequenced, and around 20% of those sequences were non-productive. Using immunosequencing, the study profiled T cell repertoires from 550 to 750 subjects and related those repertoires to cytomegalovirus serostatus. To predict cytomegalovirus infection status, the study brought together high-throughput TCR immunosequencing, statistical association of individual TCRs with disease status, and machine learning. The study aimed to test whether signatures of past pathogen exposure could be identified by cataloging public T cell receptors. Typing coverage differed by locus: A, B, C, DRB1 and DQB1 were typed in about 629-640 donors, DQA1 in around 500, DPA1 in 606, and DPB1 in 400 to 490. A later genetic analysis used genome-wide SNP genotypes for 398 of the 666 donors, treating that subset as a discovery cohort. Class I and class II HLA loci were covered by the typing at four-digit resolution. The later analysis used no new phenotypic data to find candidate immune exposures, relying instead on TCR beta sequences and their occurrence across donors. An early release covering 550 to 650 HLA-typed donors comprised about 300 gigabases of sequencing data and roughly 86 million unique TCR sequences. All discovery cohort repertoires had been generated on a single sequencing platform. To decide whether each TCR beta V gene segment behaved as functional or pseudogenic, an earlier analysis of approximately 620 of the donors relied on high-throughput TCR beta sequencing.

Findings and caveats that apply to the study as a whole: Cytomegalovirus status was reported to be diagnosed by the classifier with high specificity and sensitivity in both the original and validation cohorts. In the study, some 160 TCR beta chains were listed as associated with cytomegalovirus. The cohort was sequenced for TCR beta chains only, and without alpha or paired-chain data the features that could be detected were limited. When HLA alleles, especially DR and DQ, strongly co-occurred, attributing TCR associations to individual alleles was difficult. Most CMV-associated TCR beta chains appeared to be HLA-restricted in a later analysis, and the HLA associations seemed to be driven largely by CMV exposure. According to the authors, the approach could potentially be generalized to other disease states and immunological phenotypes. Roughly uniform sequencing depth across donors was assumed in presence/absence analyses, although this assumption may not hold. Most TCR sequences were seen in very few donors, while some public TCRs were found in many individuals. Linkage disequilibrium might explain the correlated functional status among segregating V segments, but an unknown experimental factor could not be excluded. The only immune exposure information available for the cohort was CMV serostatus. The 87-base-pair reads could not distinguish some IMGT-functional V segments, including TRBV6-2 and TRBV6-3, so those segments were excluded. In vitro tests confirmed that a few of the cytomegalovirus-associated TCR beta chains recognize cytomegalovirus antigens. Because some donors lacked HLA typing at each locus, the association tests relied only on the typed subset. A later analysis found that TCR association rates varied across HLA loci, with DRB1 alleles showing the most associated TCRs and HLA-C alleles the fewest. Broadly in line with IMGT annotations, most TCR beta V segments showed up in productive rearrangements about 87% or about 30% of the time in an earlier analysis of several hundred of the donors. A later genetic analysis reported fewer N-insertions in productive TCRs among donors in an Asian-associated ancestry cluster than the roughly 640-donor mean. A cluster of highly shared sequence variants was judged likely to represent a technical artifact of the sequencing pipeline. In a later analysis, HLA-associated TCR beta chains showed more clonal expansion and lower generation probabilities than non-associated chains that were equally common. A later analysis reported that several top co-occurrence clusters appeared linked to parvovirus B19, influenza, CMV and Epstein-Barr virus. A further reported finding was that TCR beta sequences accurately predicted the HLA-A and HLA-B alleles for most subjects in the first cohort. A later genetic analysis associated a missense DCLRE1C variant with V-gene and J-gene trimming of TCR beta chains, and an independent cohort replicated the association. Over 15 rarely observed V segments, including chromosome 9 orphons, were excluded from the earlier analysis of some 590 of the donors because counts were too low. At a false discovery rate of 0.05, a later analysis linked 16,000 or so TCR beta sequences to specific HLA alleles.

The sequence links TRBV18 to TRBJ1-2, and TRBD1 may be the D gene, going by 5 matching bases. The sequenced sample consisted of PBMCs. The receptor was derived from a boy aged 2 to 10 in good health and CMV-seronegative. The base sequence is TGTGCCAGCTCACCGCAAACGGGGCGGGGAGTGGGCTATGGCTACACCTTC. Translation gives CASSPQTGRGVGYGYTF.